This T cell receptor (beta chain) originates from a study of preoperative IRX-2 immunotherapy in early breast cancer. CDR1 SGHTA and CDR2 FQGTGA come from the germline V gene. With 5 bases removed from V and 1 base from J, the gap between germline ends came to 15 bases. CDR3 length: 15 residues. As for treatment: preoperative locoregional IRX-2 cytokine immunotherapy. Patients received preoperative, locoregional IRX-2 cytokine immunotherapy in a phase Ib study. Repertoires were generated with immunoSEQ multiplex PCR, while TCRdb's copy carries only in-frame clones and drops some. The data contain around 35,000 clones, about 95% of them singletons.

The V gene is TRBV7-3, the J gene TRBJ2-7; D gene unclear. Collection of the sample occurred from a patient treated with IRX-2 immunotherapy. This TCR was recovered from a human donor with breast cancer. The CDR3 bases are TGTGCCAGCAGCGAAAACAGTATTGGGTCCTACGAGCAGTACTTC. This codes for CASSENSIGSYEQYF.